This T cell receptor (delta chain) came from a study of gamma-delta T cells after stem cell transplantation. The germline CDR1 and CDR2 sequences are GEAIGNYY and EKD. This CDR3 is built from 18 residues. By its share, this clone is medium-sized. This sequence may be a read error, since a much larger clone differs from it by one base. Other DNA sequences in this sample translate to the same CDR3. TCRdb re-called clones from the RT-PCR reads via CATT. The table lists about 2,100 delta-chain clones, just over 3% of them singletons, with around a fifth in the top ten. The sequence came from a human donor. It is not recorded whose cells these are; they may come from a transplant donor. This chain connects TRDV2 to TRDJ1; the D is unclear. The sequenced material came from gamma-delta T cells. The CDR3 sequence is CACDTAARTLANTDKLIF. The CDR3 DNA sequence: TGTGCCTGTGACACTGCCGCCCGAACCCTCGCAAACACCGATAAGCTCATCTTT.